Listed below are T cell receptor beta chains from one sample, sequenced in a study of radiation and T cells in renal cell carcinoma. Using immunoSEQ multiplex PCR, the repertoire was profiled, and TCRdb retains in-frame clones only, with some absent. The data hold roughly 92,000 clones, with 70% to 85% observed a single time. The specimen was blood, collected from a patient whose treatment included radiotherapy and nephrectomy. These receptor sequences come from a man aged 60 to 75 with renal cell carcinoma. The CDR3 runs from the conserved cysteine through the conserved F or W. A D gene is named only where the DNA matches it firmly. Clone size appears in some rows only: once, few, many, or a class for an expanded clone.

v_gene	abundance	d_gene	len	j_gene	CDR3aa	CDR3nt
TRBV9	few	.	13	TRBJ2-7	CASSVVGSYEQYF	TGTGCCAGCAGCGTAGTGGGGAGCTACGAGCAGTACTTC
TRBV5-1	.	.	15	TRBJ2-3	CASSLAALSTDTQYF	TGCGCCAGCAGCTTGGCGGCCTTGAGCACAGATACGCAGTATTTT
TRBV6-1	once	TRBD2	14	TRBJ2-7	CASSGERDSYEQYF	TGTGCCAGCAGTGGCGAGCGGGACTCCTACGAGCAGTACTTC
TRBV27	once	.	14	TRBJ2-7	CASSSPRVGYEQYF	TGTGCCAGCAGTTCCCCCCGGGTGGGGTACGAGCAGTACTTC
TRBV5-4	.	.	13	TRBJ1-4	CASSPSDNEKLFF	TGTGCCAGCAGCCCCTCGGATAATGAAAAACTGTTTTTT
TRBV5-1	.	TRBD1	13	TRBJ1-1	CASSPQGTAEAFF	TGCGCCAGCAGCCCGCAAGGGACAGCTGAAGCTTTCTTT
TRBV15	.	.	15	TRBJ2-7	CATSPQPGQSYEQYF	TGTGCCACCAGCCCCCAACCCGGACAGTCCTACGAGCAGTACTTC
TRBV18	.	.	14	TRBJ2-7	CASSPARGAYEQYF	TGTGCCAGCTCACCAGCTCGGGGCGCCTACGAGCAGTACTTC
TRBV2	.	.	12	TRBJ2-7	CASSGALVEQYF	TGTGCCAGCAGCGGGGCCCTTGTAGAGCAGTACTTC
TRBV19	.	.	17	TRBJ2-2	CASKSKEEFLDTGELFF	TGTGCCAGTAAGAGTAAGGAGGAATTTTTGGACACCGGGGAGCTGTTTTTT
TRBV7-2	once	TRBD2	15	TRBJ2-5	CASSLGAGYQETQYF	TGTGCCAGCAGCTTAGGAGCGGGATACCAAGAGACCCAGTACTTC
TRBV30	.	TRBD2	16	TRBJ2-2	CALRLSGRAPGGELFF	TGTGCCTTACGGCTGAGCGGGAGGGCCCCCGGCGGGGAGCTGTTTTTT
TRBV7-8	.	TRBD2	16	TRBJ2-1	CASSPAGTSGINEQFF	TGTGCCAGCAGTCCCGCCGGGACTAGCGGGATCAATGAGCAGTTCTTC
TRBV9	.	.	15	TRBJ2-1	CASSVSGRGSNEQFF	TGTGCCAGCAGCGTATCGGGCAGAGGATCGAATGAGCAGTTCTTC
TRBV10-3	.	TRBD1	12	TRBJ2-5	CASGQGKETQYF	TGTGCCAGTGGACAGGGTAAAGAGACCCAGTACTTC
TRBV6-6	.	TRBD1	15	TRBJ2-5	CASSYRDRGGETQYF	TGTGCCAGCAGTTACCGGGACAGGGGAGGAGAGACCCAGTACTTC
TRBV5-6	.	TRBD2	17	TRBJ2-7	CASGGLAGAESSYEQYF	TGTGCCAGCGGGGGACTAGCGGGAGCAGAAAGCTCCTACGAGCAGTACTTC
TRBV7-6	once	TRBD1	17	TRBJ2-7	CASSPTSGTGVFYEQYF	TGTGCCAGCAGCCCCACCTCCGGGACAGGGGTCTTCTACGAGCAGTACTTC
TRBV2	.	.	13	TRBJ2-2	CASDEVNTGELFF	TGTGCCAGCGACGAAGTAAACACCGGGGAGCTGTTTTTT
TRBV7-9	.	TRBD1	17	TRBJ2-3	CASSANFLTGLTDTQYF	TGTGCCAGCAGCGCAAATTTTCTGACAGGGTTAACAGATACGCAGTATTTT
TRBV4-1	.	.	15	TRBJ1-3	CASSQGPSSGNTIYF	TGCGCCAGCAGCCAGGGACCTAGCTCTGGAAACACCATATATTTT
TRBV19	.	.	15	TRBJ2-1	CASSRLVGRYNEQFF	TGTGCCAGTAGTAGACTAGTGGGGCGCTACAATGAGCAGTTCTTC
TRBV5-6	.	TRBD1	18	TRBJ2-3	CASSLRQGAPPPTDTQYF	TGTGCCAGCAGCTTGAGACAGGGGGCTCCCCCCCCCACAGATACGCAGTATTTT
TRBV7-2	.	.	17	TRBJ2-2	CASSLRAGWGPTGELFF	TGTGCCAGCAGCTTAAGAGCTGGGTGGGGCCCCACCGGGGAGCTGTTTTTT
TRBV21-1	few	.	9	TRBJ2-1	CASGDEQFF	TGTGCCAGCGGGGATGAGCAGTTCTTC
TRBV5-4	.	.	13	TRBJ2-3	CASTLEGTDTQYF	TGTGCCAGCACCCTTGAGGGCACAGATACGCAGTATTTT
TRBV28	few	.	13	TRBJ2-5	CASRLEFRETQYF	TGTGCCAGCAGGTTGGAGTTTCGGGAGACCCAGTACTTC
TRBV19	.	.	13	TRBJ2-1	CASTGDGRDEQFF	TGTGCCAGTACCGGGGACGGGAGAGATGAGCAGTTCTTC
TRBV6-4	.	TRBD2	18	TRBJ2-3	CASSRGTSGIVGTDTQYF	TGTGCCAGCAGTCGCGGGACTAGCGGGATCGTTGGCACAGATACGCAGTATTTT
TRBV5-7	.	TRBD1	15	TRBJ2-7	CASSLPGQGTYEQYF	TGTGCCAGCAGCTTGCCGGGACAGGGTACCTACGAGCAGTACTTC
TRBV29-1	.	.	15	TRBJ2-2	CSVEVTASNTGELFF	TGCAGCGTTGAAGTTACAGCGTCGAACACCGGGGAGCTGTTTTTT
TRBV5-1	.	TRBD1	17	TRBJ1-5	CASNDGQGQPPLLAQHF	TGCGCCAGCAACGACGGACAGGGACAACCTCCTCTGTTAGCCCAGCATTTT
TRBV5-1	.	TRBD1	15	TRBJ2-3	CASSRTGGATDTQYF	TGCGCCAGCAGCCGTACAGGGGGTGCCACAGATACGCAGTATTTT
TRBV2	.	TRBD1	22	TRBJ1-4	CASRLLTLDRATRGGIMKKLFF	TGTGCCAGCAGACTATTAACATTGGACAGGGCCACACGGGGGGGGATAATGAAAAAGCTGTTTTTT
TRBV27	few	.	14	TRBJ1-4	CASSLWGASEKLFF	TGTGCCAGCAGTTTATGGGGGGCGAGTGAAAAACTGTTTTTT
TRBV15	.	TRBD1	13	TRBJ2-5	CATSRDTGGTQYF	TGTGCCACCAGCAGAGATACAGGGGGGACCCAGTACTTC
TRBV30	.	.	12	TRBJ1-1	CAWTPGPTEAFF	TGTGCCTGGACCCCTGGGCCCACTGAAGCTTTCTTT
TRBV20-1	.	.	11	TRBJ2-5	CSADHQETQYF	TGCAGTGCTGACCACCAAGAGACCCAGTACTTC
TRBV4-3	.	TRBD1	19	TRBJ2-1	CASSQEVGTGLSSYNEQFF	TGCGCCAGCAGCCAAGAGGTAGGGACAGGGCTTAGCTCCTACAATGAGCAGTTCTTC
TRBV5-5	.	TRBD1	15	TRBJ1-4	CASSPLQGAGEKLFF	TGTGCCAGCAGCCCGCTACAGGGGGCGGGTGAAAAACTGTTTTTT
TRBV7-2	.	TRBD2	18	TRBJ2-5	CASSPGTSGRKSRETQYF	TGTGCCAGCAGCCCCGGGACTAGCGGGAGGAAATCCAGGGAGACCCAGTACTTC
TRBV29-1	.	TRBD2	16	TRBJ2-6	CSVGGREAAGANVLTF	TGCAGCGTTGGAGGGCGGGAGGCCGCTGGGGCCAACGTCCTGACTTTC
TRBV5-1	.	TRBD2	17	TRBJ2-5	CASRSELAGRGGETQYF	TGCGCCAGCAGATCGGAACTAGCGGGAAGAGGAGGAGAGACCCAGTACTTC
TRBV9	once	.	14	TRBJ1-3	CASSPRSPGNTIYF	TGTGCCAGCAGCCCCCGGTCCCCTGGAAACACCATATATTTT
TRBV27	.	.	16	TRBJ2-5	CASSLWEGGGPGTQYF	TGTGCCAGCAGTTTATGGGAGGGAGGGGGACCCGGGACCCAGTACTTC
TRBV25-1	few	TRBD1	15	TRBJ1-1	CASSDPGQGNTEAFF	TGTGCCAGCAGCGACCCGGGACAGGGGAACACTGAAGCTTTCTTT
TRBV6-1	.	.	11	TRBJ2-3	CASSEIDTQYF	TGTGCCAGCAGTGAAATAGATACGCAGTATTTT
TRBV4-3	.	.	19	TRBJ2-7	CASSPAGGRLSGGSYEQYF	TGCGCCAGCAGTCCTGCGGGCGGGAGATTATCAGGGGGGTCCTACGAGCAGTACTTC